These 5 T cell receptor beta chains originate from one sample sequenced in a study of regulatory T cells in long-lasting Graves disease. To make TCR beta libraries, researchers used iRepertoire HTBI primers and Arm-PCR of CDR3 regions. TCRdb re-called the multiplex PCR reads through MiXCR, storing one row per CDR3 protein. Seen here are 320,000 or so distinct CDR3 sequences, 15% to 20% observed once, and the top ten hold less than 45%. Time point here: newly diagnosed GD, antithyroid drugs for less than 3 months. Making the TCR library involved RNA that had been extracted from PBMCs. Source: peripheral blood mononuclear cells (PBMCs), taken at new diagnosis, from a patient treated with antithyroid drugs. These receptor sequences come from a female donor with Graves disease.

This clonotype appeared many times. The chain combines TRBV24-1 with TRBJ2-2; the match to TRBD1 covers 10 bases. This CDR3 is 20 amino acids long. V lost 6 bases, J lost 5 bases, and 20 bases stayed unmatched. Germline CDR1 KGHDR, CDR2 SFDVKD. CDR3 loop: CATSSRPAPLAGQGTGELFF. CDR3 nucleotide sequence: TGTGCCACCAGTTCCAGACCCGCTCCCTTAGCGGGACAGGGGACCGGGGAGCTGTTTTTT.

This clonotype was seen ten or more times. The V and J genes are TRBV5-1 and TRBJ1-1, with D uncertain. The V and J ends lost 4 bases and 0 bases respectively, with 16 bases between them. CDR1 and CDR2 from the germline V gene are SGHRS and YFSETQ. The CDR3 has 16 residues. In nucleotides, the CDR3 is TGCGCCAGCAGCCTAGGTACAGAATCGGTGAACACTGAAGCTTTCTTT. It yields the protein CASSLGTESVNTEAFF.

This clonotype was detected a few times. This sequence joins TRBV7-3 and TRBJ2-2, with D hard to call. CDR3 length: 13 amino acids. V gave up 0 bases and J gave up 7 bases, with 6 bases separating them. Per the germline V gene, CDR1 is SGHTA and CDR2 is FQGTGA. The CDR3 loop is CASSLTVIGELFF. The CDR3 DNA follows: TGTGCCAGCAGCTTAACGGTCATCGGGGAGCTGTTTTTT.

This clonotype occurred many times. The chain couples TRBV11-2 to TRBJ2-3, with 7 bases aligning to TRBD2. Losses at the gene ends were 5 bases for V and 2 bases for J; bases not matched to a gene: 4. This CDR3 contains 14 residues. CDR1 SGHAT and CDR2 FQNNGV come from the germline V gene. CDR3 sequence: CASSEGLFTDTQYF. The CDR3 nucleotides read TGTGCCAGCAGCGAGGGACTATTCACAGATACGCAGTATTTT.

For this clonotype: One junction end does not reproduce the germline sequence, and a read error may be involved. V gene TRBV28 combines with J gene TRBJ2-7, with D hard to call. The CDR3 runs to 11 residues. Looked up from germline, CDR1 is MDHEN and CDR2 is SYDVKM. DNA of the CDR3: TGTGCCAGCGCACGCTCCTACGAGCAGTGCTTC. Translation: CASARSYEQCF.